Detailed here is one TCR beta chain. Its antigen remains unidentified. Deep was the level used in running the assay. Method: immunoSEQ multiplex PCR; TCRdb's copy keeps in-frame clones and lacks some. The sample shows millions of clones, 93% of them seen only once. Germline lookup yields CDR1 SNHLY and CDR2 FYNNEI. V lost 4 bases to trimming and J lost 8 bases, with 18 bases between them. The CDR3 contains 15 residues. This sample stems from a study of shared clonotypes between healthy human individuals. Looking at the study overall: Each donor's CD4 naive and CD4 memory cells filled three plates apiece, CD8 naive two, and CD8 memory one.

Whole-study results and caveats: Sorted-subset sequencing was shown by rarefaction to be incomplete despite large depth. Naive CD4 clonotype sharing across a handful of donors was around 5%.

This TCR derives from a man younger than 35 in good health. Some clones in this sample may be carry-over from other donors' samples. The material sequenced was naive CD4+ T cells from PBMCs. Stated subset: CD45RA+ positively selected. The J gene is TRBJ2-1, the V gene TRBV2, with a tentative D call TRBD1 (6 bases). CDR3 amino acids: CASSAQAGVMDEQFF. The CDR3 bases are TGTGCCAGCAGTGCACAGGCAGGGGTTATGGATGAGCAGTTCTTC. The full variable domain, its missing parts supplied by reference TRBV2 and TRBJ2-1, is EPEVTQTPSHQVTQMGQEVILRCVPISNHLYFYWYRQILGQKVEFLVSFYNNEISEKSEIFDDQFSVERPDGSNFTLKIRSTKLEDSAMYFCASSAQAGVMDEQFFGPGTRLTVL.